The entry below describes one T cell receptor (beta chain). No antigen is known for it. The data stem from a study of T cell responses to AZD1222 COVID-19 vaccine. Notes on the study in general: Females made up more of the donors, who were largely white British, and clonal diversity may have come out too low. Breadth and depth of Spike-specific TCRs rose after two AZD1222 doses.

CDR3 size: 14 residues. Germline loops: CDR1 SGHTS, CDR2 YDEGEE. Deletions cut 4 bases from V and 2 bases from J, with 13 bases between. Method: immunoSEQ multiplex PCR; TCRdb's copy keeps in-frame clones and lacks some. The table has under 200,000 clones, more than 80% seen once; the top ten hold 3% to 5%. The TCR comes from an adult in good health. The V and J genes are TRBV5-8 and TRBJ2-7; either TRBD1 or TRBD2 may supply D (5 bases each). The sample consisted of peripheral blood, taken on day 0 of AZD1222 vaccination. As DNA, the CDR3 is TGTGCCAGCAGCAGGGGACGGAGAACCTACGAGCAGTACTTC. Translation: CASSRGRRTYEQYF.